The 9 T cell receptor beta chains below were found in one sample sequenced in a study of cytomegalovirus exposure and HLA in healthy donors. PCR employed 60 Vbeta and 13 Jbeta primers. Clones were sequenced by immunoSEQ multiplex PCR, and TCRdb holds only the in-frame ones, with some missing. The table includes roughly 110,000 clones, under 80% detected once. The sequencing sample was made of PBMCs. All receptors come from a woman between 50 and 59 years old in good health and CMV-seropositive.

The V and J genes are TRBV7-8 and TRBJ2-7; 7 bases agree with TRBD1. V trimming: 5 bases; J trimming: 6 bases; junction bases outside the gene matches: 13. This CDR3 spans 15 amino acids. Germline values: CDR1 SGHVS, CDR2 FQNEAQ. The CDR3 is CASSRASGGRVEQYF. In DNA form, the CDR3 reads TGTGCCAGCAGCCGTGCGTCAGGGGGTCGGGTCGAGCAGTACTTC.

In nucleotides, the CDR3 is TGTGCCAGCAGTTTACTCGGGAGGCAGGGCCACATTCAGTACTTC. The encoded protein is CASSLLGRQGHIQYF. The rearrangement links TRBV27 to TRBJ2-4; TRBD2 matches at 7 bases. Looked up from germline, CDR1 is MNHEY and CDR2 is SMNVEV (reference sequence). This CDR3 region has 15 residues. Trimming took 2 bases from V and 8 from J; bases not matched to a gene: 9.

The rearrangement uses TRBV7-3 and TRBJ2-2; TRBD1 matches 7 bases. CDR1 is SGHTA and CDR2 is FQGTGA in the germline V gene. CDR3 length: 18 amino acids. Trimming at V came to 1 base and at J to 3 bases, leaving 11 bases not matched to a gene. The CDR3 nucleotides read TGTGCCAGCAGCTTAAACCCCCCGACAGGGTGGTACACCGGGGAGCTGTTTTTT. This codes for CASSLNPPTGWYTGELFF.

This clone has more than one count but fewer than ten. This chain connects TRBV2 to TRBJ2-4; 12 nucleotides agree with TRBD1. The CDR3 loop spans 15 amino acids. The V gene's germline CDR1 is SNHLY and CDR2 FYNNEI. Unmatched junction bases numbered 6, after V lost 4 bases and J lost 8 bases. The CDR3 protein is CASSGGTGGRDIQYF. DNA of the CDR3: TGTGCCAGCAGTGGAGGGACAGGGGGCCGAGACATTCAGTACTTC.

This chain joins TRBV7-8 and TRBJ1-1; D is unclear. This CDR3 spans 16 amino acids. Deletions cut 1 base from V and 1 base from J, with 13 bases between. The germline CDR1 and CDR2 sequences are SGHVS and FQNEAQ. CDR3: CASSLDHSYENTEAFF. The CDR3 DNA sequence: TGTGCCAGCAGCTTAGACCACAGTTACGAGAACACTGAAGCTTTCTTT. Full variable domain (outside the CDR3, taken from reference TRBV7-8 and TRBJ1-1): GAGVSQSPRYKVAKRGQDVALRCDPISGHVSLFWYQQALGQGPEFLTYFQNEAQLDKSGLPSDRFFAERPEGSVSTLKIQRTQQEDSAVYLCASSLDHSYENTEAFFGQGTRLTVV.

This clone was counted only a few times. The chain is built from TRBV11-1 and TRBJ2-7, with 12 bases lining up with TRBD2. The CDR3 is 17 residues long. Per germline, CDR1 SGHAT and CDR2 FQDESV (reference sequence). The V segment lost 7 bases and the J segment 3 bases; nucleotides outside the gene matches: 13. As DNA, the CDR3 is TGTGCCAGCACGGACCTGGGTGGACTAGCGGGATTCTACGAGCAGTACTTC. Translation gives CASTDLGGLAGFYEQYF.

CDR3 coding DNA: TGTGCCAGCAGCTTAGGCCCCCAGGGTGGGACTGAAGCTTTCTTT. Protein product: CASSLGPQGGTEAFF. V and J are TRBV7-8 and TRBJ1-1, with a tentative D call TRBD1 (5 bases). Germline CDR1 SGHVS, CDR2 FQNEAQ. This CDR3 has 15 amino acids. Trimming took off 1 base at V and 5 bases at J, with 14 bases between the two ends. Full variable domain (outside the CDR3, taken from reference TRBV7-8 and TRBJ1-1): GAGVSQSPRYKVAKRGQDVALRCDPISGHVSLFWYQQALGQGPEFLTYFQNEAQLDKSGLPSDRFFAERPEGSVSTLKIQRTQQEDSAVYLCASSLGPQGGTEAFFGQGTRLTVV.

The chain joins TRBV27 to TRBJ1-1; TRBD1 matches at 10 bases. Germline CDR1 reads MNHEY; CDR2 reads SMNVEV (reference sequence). V dropped 6 bases and J dropped 5; count of bases not matched to a gene: 6. The CDR3 length is 14 residues. CDR3 DNA sequence: TGTGCCAGCAGAGAGGGACAGGGGTATACTGAAGCTTTCTTT. Protein: CASREGQGYTEAFF.

The V and J genes are TRBV2 and TRBJ2-5, with 12 bases fitting TRBD2. CDR1 and CDR2 (germline): SNHLY, FYNNEI. The CDR3 extends over 18 amino acids. Trimming took 6 bases from V and 7 from J; bases not matched to a gene: 18. CDR3 sequence (DNA): TGTGCCAGCAGCTATCCGGGACTAGCGGGCACTATGGGGGGGACCCAGTACTTC. It codes for CASSYPGLAGTMGGTQYF.